The clone carrying this T cell receptor beta chain was counted between two and nine times. Its target is not known. Trimming pared 3 bases from V and 6 bases from J, leaving 19 bases between. This CDR3 is built from 16 residues. Germline loops: CDR1 SGDLS, CDR2 YYNGEE. These data originate in a study of cytomegalovirus exposure and HLA in healthy donors. The PCR ran on 60 Vbeta and 13 Jbeta primers. Data came from immunoSEQ multiplex PCR; TCRdb stores just in-frame clones and leaves some out. In the table there are some 170,000 clones, approximately 85% of which are singletons. Likely unrecorded immune exposures existed in these nominally healthy donors. Study outcomes and limitations: It is likely that the observed cluster of highly shared sequence variants was a sequencing artifact. In an earlier analysis, about 87% or about 30%: the productive usage of most TCR beta V segments.

Sequencing used PBMCs. The rearrangement links TRBV9 to TRBJ2-1; a possible D gene is TRBD2 (7 bases). This receptor was obtained from a girl aged 2 to 10 in good health and CMV-seropositive. Here the CDR3 DNA reads TGTGCCAGCAGCGAGGGGGTGGCGGGAGATTTCAATGAGCAGTTCTTC. Residues: CASSEGVAGDFNEQFF.